This T cell receptor beta chain was sequenced in a study of CD8 T cells in Susac syndrome (dated by TCRdb to between 2018 and 2021). With regard to the full study: Of the Susac syndrome patients who were sequenced, roughly six had clinically active disease and roughly eight were in clinical remission. Susac syndrome patients were therapy-naive, on corticosteroids (some also receiving IVIg), or on IVIg alone at blood withdrawal. The study used repertoire sequencing to test whether antigen drove CD8+ T cell activation and differentiation in Susac syndrome. The clonality of the CD8+ T cell repertoire was compared across about a dozen healthy donors, around 14 Susac syndrome patients and about 15 multiple sclerosis patients.

The CDR3 sequence holds 15 residues, the cysteine and phenylalanine included. Solely the CDR3 DNA is kept, with 45 bases framed from the first base. V drops 2 bases and J drops 3 bases, leaving 14 bases in between. General study outcomes and caveats: Clonal expansion was seen in Susac syndrome CD8+ repertoires, peaking in CD8+ TEMRA cells and being greater in clinically active patients than in remitting ones. The number of individuals in the TCR sequencing and HLA analysis was recognized as being relatively small. In the total CD8+ and CD8+ TEMRA repertoires, around 17 and five Susac-specific public clones, respectively, were identified.

RNA was extracted with the RNeasy kit and roughly 0.45 to 1 ug was reverse transcribed using random hexamers. The immunoSEQ multiplex PCR assay, covering 54 Vbeta and 13 Jbeta segments, was used to amplify TCR beta CDR3 regions. PCR amplification bias was corrected using a synthetic template baseline for primer optimization and computational correction. As for the authors' bioinformatics: Reads were annotated to V, D and J genes according to IMGT and were analyzed with immunoSEQ Analyzer, with only productive sequences retained. To calculate clonality, Shannon entropy was normalized by log2 of the number of productive unique sequences and then subtracted from one. For each patient and control, public and private clones were evaluated within the 100 most prevalent clones. Clones were defined as Susac-specific if absent from the healthy and MS cohorts, from around 1,100 published viral clones and from other ImmuneACCESS disease sequences. The raw public data were reprocessed by TCRdb itself: fastp quality trimming at Q25, MiXCR clonotype calling, in-frame beta chains only. Merged by CDR3 protein, the rows form single entries marked with the most common genes and DNA. The V and J calls, along with clone size, are taken from TCRdb and not from the paper's own processing. The sample table contains 75,000 to 80,000 distinct CDR3 sequences; only one count was recorded for approximately 93% of them. Over 0.45% of the sample goes to the ten largest clones.

Peripheral blood CD8+ and CD4+ T cells from healthy donors, Susac syndrome patients and multiple sclerosis patients were profiled using high-throughput TCR beta sequencing. Susac syndrome patients met recently defined diagnostic criteria for definite or probable disease. Bulk CD8+ and CD4+ T cells were purified magnetically by negative isolation, whereas CD8+ TEMRA cells were enriched by FACS. Blood was collected in EDTA tubes and processed within 24 hours, with PBMCs isolated through density gradient centrifugation. PBMCs intended for TCR sequencing were cryopreserved in liquid nitrogen and thawed later in a water bath at 37 degrees C. Purity of sorted or isolated CD4+, CD8+ and CD8+ TEMRA cells was at least 90%. This clonotype was seen a single time. Its recognized antigen is unknown. Within one base of it there is no much larger clone, and no base qualities were kept. One read represents weak support.

This receptor was obtained from a human donor with Susac syndrome. The sequenced sample was CD8+ T cells from PBMCs. Recombination joined TRBV12-3 or TRBV12-4 with TRBJ2-7, with the D gene not confidently named. The nucleotides are TGTGCCAGCAGTTTATCAGGTCAGGTGGGCTACGAGCAGTACTTC. It is translated as CASSLSGQVGYEQYF.